This entry describes one T cell receptor beta chain. Germline V gene sequence: CDR1 SNHLY, CDR2 FYNNEI. The CDR3 covers 17 residues. V dropped 3 bases and J dropped 4; count of bases not matched to a gene: 10. Generated by immunoSEQ multiplex PCR, the TCRdb table keeps only in-frame clones and is missing some. The sample has around 16,000 clones, under 85% seen once. The entry originates in a study of PD-1 and CTLA-4 blockade in melanoma. The sample was CD8+ T cells from peripheral blood, taken before anti-PD-1 treatment. This chain uses TRBV2 with TRBJ2-5, with TRBD2 matching 11 bases. The source of this sequence is a human donor with melanoma. The CDR3 is CASSEWLAGGSLETQYF. The CDR3 nucleotides read TGTGCCAGCAGTGAGTGGCTAGCGGGAGGTTCGTTAGAGACCCAGTACTTC.